Below, 5 T cell receptor beta chains from the same sample are listed, as sequenced in a study of blood T cells in healthy people across ages. Then a second PCR, running roughly 7 to 11 cycles, was carried out with a sample-barcoded 5' primer and a J-beta primer mix. In TCRdb, the 5' RACE reads were re-called with MiXCR into one record per CDR3 protein. The top ten hold roughly 23% of the sample, which has fewer than 2,000,000 distinct CDR3 sequences, about 39% seen once. Sequencing was done on a sample of blood. The receptors were sampled from a human donor in good health.

Concerning this clonotype itself: The germline gene is not matched at one end of the junction; a read error may be the cause. This rearrangement joins TRBV12-3 or TRBV12-4 to TRBJ1-6, with no clear D. This CDR3 spans 13 amino acids. The CDR3 reads CASSQSYNSPLRF. CDR3 coding DNA: TGTGCCAGCAGCCAGAGCTATAATTCACCCCTCCGCTTT.

This clonotype was recorded a few times. The rearrangement links TRBV27 to TRBJ1-6; D unresolved. V was shortened by 6 bases and J by 8 bases, with 14 bases between the two germline ends. The germline V gene encodes CDR1 MNHEY and CDR2 SMNVEV (reference sequence). The CDR3 length is 14 residues. CDR3 sequence (DNA): TGTGCCAGCAGCCCCCTAATGGAGGATTCACCCCTCCACTTT. Protein product: CASSPLMEDSPLHF.

The rearrangement uses TRBV29-1 and TRBJ2-3, with D tentatively TRBD1 or TRBD2 (6 bases each). Per germline, CDR1 SQVTM and CDR2 ANQGSEA. There are 13 residues in the CDR3. Trimming removed 7 bases from V and 0 bases from J, with 11 bases in between. CDR3 bases: TGCAGCGGGGGGGCAGCAAGCACAGATACGCAGTATTTT. Encoded protein: CSGGAASTDTQYF.

J is TRBJ2-3 and V is TRBV5-4, with 10 nucleotides matching TRBD2. Germline CDR1 is SGHNT and CDR2 is YYREEE (reference sequence). There are 16 residues in the CDR3. J was trimmed by 2 bases and V by 3 bases; bases with no gene match: 6. The CDR3 here is CASSSDSGGITDTQYF. DNA for the CDR3: TGTGCCAGCAGCTCCGATAGCGGGGGGATCACAGATACGCAGTATTTT.

In its sample, this clonotype was seen a few times. J is TRBJ2-1 and V is TRBV29-1; 8 bases are a match to TRBD2. Germline V lookup: CDR1 SQVTM, CDR2 ANQGSEA. After removal of 4 bases from V and 7 bases from J, the junction contained 6 bases not matched to a gene. The CDR3 sequence is 13 residues long. The CDR3 here is CSVGRGGQNEQFF. For the CDR3, the DNA is TGCAGCGTTGGACGGGGGGGCCAGAATGAGCAGTTCTTC.